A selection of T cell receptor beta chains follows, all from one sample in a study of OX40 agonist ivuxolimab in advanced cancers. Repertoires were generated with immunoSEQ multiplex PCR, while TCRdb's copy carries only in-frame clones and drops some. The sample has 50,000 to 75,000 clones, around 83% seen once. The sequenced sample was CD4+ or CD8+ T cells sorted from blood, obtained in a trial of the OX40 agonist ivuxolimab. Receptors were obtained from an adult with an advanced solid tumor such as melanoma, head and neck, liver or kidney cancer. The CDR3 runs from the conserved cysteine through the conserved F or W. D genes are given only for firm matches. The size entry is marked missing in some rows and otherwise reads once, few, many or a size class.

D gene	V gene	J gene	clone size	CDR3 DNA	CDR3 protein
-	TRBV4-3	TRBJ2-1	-	TGCGCCAGCAGCCAAGACACCGGTGGGGGAACCTACAATGAGCAGTTCTTC	CASSQDTGGGTYNEQFF
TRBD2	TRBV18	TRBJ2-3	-	TGTGCCAGCTCACTCCTAGCGGGGGGCCCCGCAGATACGCAGTATTTT	CASSLLAGGPADTQYF
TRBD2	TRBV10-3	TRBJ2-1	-	TGTGCCATCAGTGATGCGGGGGGTTGGAATGAGCAGTTCTTC	CAISDAGGWNEQFF
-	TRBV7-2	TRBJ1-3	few	TGTGCCAGCAGCTTAAGTTGGGGGCAGGGAAACACCATATATTTT	CASSLSWGQGNTIYF
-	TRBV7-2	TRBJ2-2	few	TGTGCCAGCAGCTTAAGCCGGTCAGGCACCGGGGAGCTGTTTTTT	CASSLSRSGTGELFF
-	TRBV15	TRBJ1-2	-	TGTGCCACCAGCGGGCAGGGCTATGGCTACACCTTC	CATSGQGYGYTF
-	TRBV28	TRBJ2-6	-	TGTGCCAGCAGTCCAGGGAGTACACCTGGGGCCAACGTCCTGACTTTC	CASSPGSTPGANVLTF
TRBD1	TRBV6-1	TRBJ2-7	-	TGTGCCAGCACCCAGGGGGCTCAATCTTACGAGCAGTACTTC	CASTQGAQSYEQYF
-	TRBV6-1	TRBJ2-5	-	TGTGCCAGCAGTGTCTCCGTAGGGGTTCAAGAGACCCAGTACTTC	CASSVSVGVQETQYF
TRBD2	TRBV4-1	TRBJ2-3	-	TGCGCCAGCAGCCCGCTTGTGGCGGGGGGGCATGCAGATACGCAGTATTTT	CASSPLVAGGHADTQYF
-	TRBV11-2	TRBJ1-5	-	TGTGCCAGCAGTGAAGGCGGGTTCGGTAGCAATCAGCCCCAGCATTTT	CASSEGGFGSNQPQHF
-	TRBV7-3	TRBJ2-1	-	TGTGCCAGCAGCTTAAATGGCCAACCGGGGGAGCAGTTCTTC	CASSLNGQPGEQFF
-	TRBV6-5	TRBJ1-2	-	TGTGCCAGCACCCCTCAGGGGTATGGGGACTATGGCTACACCTTC	CASTPQGYGDYGYTF
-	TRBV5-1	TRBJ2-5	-	TGCGCCAGCAGCTACCAAGAGACCCAGTACTTC	CASSYQETQYF
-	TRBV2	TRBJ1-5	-	TGTGCCAGCAGGACTAAAACGGGTGGGGGGCCCAATCAGCCCCAGCATTTT	CASRTKTGGGPNQPQHF